This T cell receptor beta chain appears in the sequencing data of a study of cytomegalovirus exposure and HLA in healthy donors. As to this clone: The target antigen is unknown.

PCR primers comprised 60 Vbeta and 13 Jbeta primers. Data came from immunoSEQ multiplex PCR; TCRdb stores just in-frame clones and leaves some out. The data show some 150,000 clones, approximately 68% seen once. General study points: Common viral pathogens were later found to be apparently linked to several of the most significant clusters. Within an earlier analysis, most TCR beta V segments proved productive either about 90% or about 30% of the time. According to a later analysis, most TCR beta chains associated with CMV appeared HLA-restricted. The listing of some 170 TCR beta chains classed them as cytomegalovirus-associated.

Germline V lookup: CDR1 WSHSY, CDR2 SAAADI. The junction had 10 bases not matched to a gene; V was cut back by 6 bases and J by 6 bases. The CDR3 is 16 residues long. V and J are TRBV10-2 and TRBJ1-5, with 11 bases matching TRBD1. The specimen sequenced was PBMCs. The source is a man aged 35 to 55 in good health and CMV-seronegative. This chain's CDR3 is CASSDPGQGAGQPQHF. DNA of the CDR3: TGCGCCAGCAGCGACCCTGGACAGGGGGCTGGTCAGCCCCAGCATTTT.